This T cell receptor beta chain was obtained from a study of T cell responses to AZD1222 COVID-19 vaccine. For this clone: Its cognate antigen is unknown.

The V gene end was trimmed by 1 base and the J gene end by 4 bases; junction bases not matched to a gene: 2. CDR3 length: 14 amino acids. Germline V CDR1 and CDR2: SGHTA, FQGNSA. Profiled with immunoSEQ multiplex PCR; TCRdb holds only in-frame clones, not every one. The data contain just under 85,000 clones, roughly nine tenths of them singletons. General study points: White British people made up most donors, females outnumbered males, and clonal diversity was possibly underestimated. Increased Spike-specific TCR breadth and depth were observed after two AZD1222 doses.

This rearrangement joins TRBV7-2 to TRBJ2-3; the match to TRBD2 covers 7 bases. The source is an adult in good health. The source was peripheral blood, collected on day 0 of AZD1222 vaccination. CDR3: CASSLVRGADTQYF. The CDR3 DNA reads TGTGCCAGCAGCTTAGTTCGGGGGGCAGATACGCAGTATTTT. Drawing the rest from reference TRBV7-2 and TRBJ2-3, the complete variable domain is GAGVSQSPSNKVTEKGKDVELRCDPISGHTALYWYRQSLGQGLEFLIYFQGNSAPDKSGLPSDRFSAERTGGSVSTLTIQRTQQEDSAVYLCASSLVRGADTQYFGPGTRLTVL.